What follows are 14 T cell receptor beta chains derived from one specimen sequenced in a study of T cell responses to AZD1222 COVID-19 vaccine. Assay used: immunoSEQ multiplex PCR; TCRdb lists only in-frame clones, some missing. Counted here are about 150,000 clones, roughly 90% occurring once; the ten biggest clones make up 1.4% to 1.5%. This material consisted of peripheral blood, taken on day 0 of AZD1222 vaccination. Every receptor here comes from an adult in good health.

This chain links TRBV7-2 with TRBJ1-2, with D maybe TRBD1 (5 bases). CDR1 and CDR2 (germline): SGHTA, FQGNSA. This CDR3 has 14 amino acids. Trimming stripped 5 bases from V and 7 bases from J, with 17 bases between. The CDR3 protein is CASSPGGEFRGYTF. The CDR3 region has the DNA TGTGCCAGCAGCCCCGGAGGGGAATTCCGTGGCTACACCTTC.

The chain couples TRBV7-8 to TRBJ2-7, with D possibly TRBD2 on 6 matching bases. V dropped 5 bases and J dropped 4 bases, with 18 bases sitting between them. CDR1 and CDR2 from the germline V gene are SGHVS and FQNEAQ. The CDR3 has 15 amino acids. The CDR3 region has the DNA TGTGCCAGCAGCACCCGGGACTTCATCGGTTACGAGCAGTACTTC. Translating gives CASSTRDFIGYEQYF.

The chain couples TRBV6-5 to TRBJ1-1; 7 positions match TRBD1. J was trimmed by 4 bases and V by 6 bases; bases with no gene match: 8. The length of the CDR3 is 14 residues. CDR1 MNHEY and CDR2 SVGAGI come from the germline V gene. CDR3 DNA sequence: TGTGCCAGCAGACCTACAGGGGTATTCACTGAAGCTTTCTTT. Translated, it gives CASRPTGVFTEAFF.

The chain couples TRBV2 to TRBJ2-7; a weak D match, TRBD1 (5 bases). This CDR3 spans 13 amino acids. Germline values: CDR1 SNHLY, CDR2 FYNNEI. V lost 8 bases and J 5 bases, leaving 16 bases between the germline ends. The chain's CDR3 is CASGSRVHHEQYF. CDR3 nucleotides: TGTGCCAGCGGATCCAGGGTTCACCACGAGCAGTACTTC.

The CDR3 nucleotides read TGTGCCAGTAGTATATCGGACAGGGATGACGAGCAGTACTTC. Protein sequence: CASSISDRDDEQYF. This chain connects TRBV19 to TRBJ2-7; 8 positions agree with TRBD1. CDR1 and CDR2 (germline): LNHDA, SQIVND (reference sequence). The CDR3 covers 14 residues. With V trimmed by 2 bases and J by 5 bases, 5 bases remained unmatched.

The genes are TRBV7-2 and TRBJ2-5; D gene unclear. Germline V CDR1 and CDR2: SGHTA, FQGNSA. CDR3 length: 15 amino acids. V lost 1 base, J lost 0 bases, and 9 bases lay in between. CDR3 sequence (DNA): TGTGCCAGCAGCTTAGTATCGGGTGACCAAGAGACCCAGTACTTC. Its protein is CASSLVSGDQETQYF.

The chain uses TRBV5-1 and TRBJ1-2; 9 nucleotides agree with TRBD1. There are 15 residues in the CDR3. CDR1 and CDR2 (germline): SGHRS, YFSETQ. The V gene end was trimmed by 3 bases and the J gene end by 4 bases; junction bases not matched to a gene: 7. CDR3 bases: TGCGCCAGCAGCTCTGGGACAGGGAGACGCTATGGCTACACCTTC. Protein product: CASSSGTGRRYGYTF.

The chain links TRBV10-1 to TRBJ2-7; maybe TRBD2 (6 bases). CDR1 WNHNN and CDR2 SYGVQD come from the germline V gene (reference sequence). This CDR3 comprises 19 residues. The V end was cut by 2 bases, the J end by 2 bases, with 25 bases between. CDR3 amino acids: CASSEISNRLVRAAYEQYF. The CDR3, as DNA: TGCGCCAGCAGTGAGATTTCGAACAGACTAGTTAGGGCCGCCTACGAGCAGTACTTC.

The gene calls are TRBV9 and TRBJ1-1; D possibly corresponds to TRBD1 (6 bases). With 0 bases removed from V and 0 bases from J, the gap between germline ends came to 9 bases. The CDR3 has 15 amino acids. Germline CDR1 and CDR2: SGDLS and YYNGEE. DNA of the CDR3: TGTGCCAGCAGCGTAGAGGGGGGTGTGAACACTGAAGCTTTCTTT. Translation gives CASSVEGGVNTEAFF.

The chain uses TRBV4-3 and TRBJ2-2; D gene uncertain. The V gene lost 1 base and the J gene lost 10 bases, with 10 bases spanning the gap. Germline CDR1 LGHNA, CDR2 YSLEER. The CDR3 length is 13 residues. In nucleotides, the CDR3 is TGCGCCAGCAGCCAAGTTCGGAGAACGGAGCTGTTTTTT. Its translation: CASSQVRRTELFF.

This sequence joins TRBV21-1 and TRBJ2-1; TRBD2 is taken as the D call from the table, unchecked against the DNA. TRBV21-1 constitutes a pseudogene. This CDR3 region has 16 residues. CDR3 loop: CASSKLASGVNNEQFF. The CDR3, as DNA: TGTGCCAGCAGCAAATTGGCTAGCGGGGTCAACAATGAGCAGTTCTTC.

The DNA of the CDR3 is TGTGCCAGCAGTTACTACCAGGGGATATCTGGAAACACCATATATTTT. Translation: CASSYYQGISGNTIYF. V is TRBV6-5 and J is TRBJ1-3; D is perhaps TRBD1 (6 bases). The germline V gene encodes CDR1 MNHEY and CDR2 SVGAGI. The CDR3 sequence is 16 residues long. V lost 1 base to trimming and J lost 1 base, with 11 bases between them.

The rearrangement links TRBV6-4 to TRBJ2-1; a possible D gene is TRBD2 (6 bases). V lost 6 bases, J lost 9 bases, and 18 bases lay in between. There are 14 residues in the CDR3. CDR1 MRHNA and CDR2 SNTAGT come from the germline V gene. The DNA for the CDR3 is TGTGCCAGCAGCCTTGGGGACTTCGGTTCTGAGCAGTTCTTC. As protein: CASSLGDFGSEQFF.

The chain joins TRBV7-2 to TRBJ1-2; D is possibly TRBD1 (5 bases). CDR1 and CDR2 (germline): SGHTA, FQGNSA. This CDR3 contains 17 residues. V lost 9 bases, J lost 0 bases, and 23 bases lay in between. In nucleotides, the CDR3 is TGTGCCAGTACCCCCATGGGGCCAGGCACTCCTAACTATGGCTACACCTTC. This sequence encodes CASTPMGPGTPNYGYTF.